The T cell receptor beta chain described here comes from a study of vaccination and CD4 T cells after COVID-19. Study-wide context: Two doses of either BNT162b2 or mRNA-1273 vaccine were given to participants. The cells in question were stimulated using overlapping spike peptides derived from SARS-CoV-2, HCoV-NL63, HCoV-OC43 and HCoV-229E.

Documented treatment: approximately nine-day PBMC culture with coronavirus spike peptide pools or control peptides (ViraFEST assay). After being plated at around 1.8 million per well, PBMCs were cultured with approximately 9.4 IU/ml IL-2 and 10 ug/ml peptide pools. This clonotype was seen more than once but under ten times. No antigen is known for it. Scientists ran DNA taken from cultured CD4+ T cells through the Oncomine TCR Beta short-read assay for sequencing. TCRdb itself ran the PCR reads through MiXCR, one entry per CDR3 protein. The sample lists 9,500 to 13,000 distinct CDR3 sequences; approximately 57% were seen once. Sequenced input: CD4+ T cells from blood, cultured in vitro. The TCR comes from a human donor who had recovered from COVID-19.

The CDR3: CSARQGVTDTQYF. DNA for the CDR3: TGCAGTGCTCGACAGGGGGTCACAGATACGCAGTATTTT. V and J are TRBV20-1 and TRBJ2-3; 9 nucleotides agree with TRBD1. The CDR3 has 13 amino acids. V lost 5 bases to trimming and J lost 2 bases; unmatched junction nucleotides: 2. CDR1 DFQATT and CDR2 SNEGSKA come from the germline V gene (reference sequence).